One and the same sample provided the 16 T cell receptor beta chains below, sequenced in a study of blood T cell repertoires in COVID-19. The assay was immunoSEQ multiplex PCR, and TCRdb's table has in-frame clones only and misses some. The sample shows roughly 200,000 clones, around 80% of them seen only once. Sequenced input: peripheral blood. Receptors originate from a man aged 40-50 years with active or convalescent COVID-19.

This chain links TRBV19 with TRBJ2-1; maybe TRBD1 (5 bases). The CDR3 consists of 12 residues. V was cut by 5 bases and J by 9 bases, with 11 bases left in between. Germline CDR1 LNHDA, CDR2 SQIVND (reference sequence). As DNA, the CDR3 is TGTGCCAGTAGTTATCAGGGTCCTGAGCAGTTCTTC. As protein: CASSYQGPEQFF.

This chain links TRBV4-3 with TRBJ2-1; D might be TRBD1 (5 bases). Germline assignment: CDR1 LGHNA and CDR2 YSLEER. V was trimmed by 0 bases and J by 8 bases, leaving 11 bases between them. The CDR3 sequence is 14 residues long. The CDR3 sequence is CASSQDRQGYEQFF. CDR3 bases: TGCGCCAGCAGCCAAGATCGGCAGGGCTATGAGCAGTTCTTC.

The genes are TRBV6-5 and TRBJ1-1; a weak D match, TRBD1 (6 bases). V was pared by 6 bases and J by 1 base, with 15 bases between. The CDR3 extends over 15 amino acids. Per the germline V gene, CDR1 is MNHEY and CDR2 is SVGAGI. CDR3 in amino acids: CASRLKWTENTEAFF. Here the CDR3 DNA reads TGTGCCAGCAGACTCAAGTGGACAGAGAACACTGAAGCTTTCTTT.

V is TRBV15 and J is TRBJ1-1, with D possibly matching TRBD1 (5 bases). This CDR3 has 12 residues. The germline V gene encodes CDR1 LNHNV and CDR2 YYDKDF (reference sequence). V shed 0 bases and J shed 10 bases, with 9 bases lying between them. The CDR3 sequence is CATSRDMGGAFF. In nucleotides, the CDR3 is TGTGCCACCAGCAGAGACATGGGGGGAGCTTTCTTT.

The chain couples TRBV27 to TRBJ1-1; D possibly corresponds to TRBD1 (5 bases). The germline gives CDR1 MNHEY, CDR2 SMNVEV (reference sequence). The CDR3 sequence is 15 residues long. The germline V and J ends were trimmed by 7 bases and 0 bases, with 15 bases remaining between them. In DNA form, the CDR3 reads TGTGCCAGCACTCCCGGGGGATTAATGAACACTGAAGCTTTCTTT. Amino acid sequence: CASTPGGLMNTEAFF.

The chain has TRBV30 and TRBJ2-5; TRBD2 is a possible D gene (6 bases). V was shortened by 2 bases and J by 5 bases, with 9 bases between the two germline ends. This CDR3 region has 12 residues. Germline values: CDR1 GTSNPN, CDR2 SVGIG (reference sequence). CDR3 sequence (DNA): TGTGCCTGGAGTACGGAGGGTGAGACCCAGTACTTC. Its protein is CAWSTEGETQYF.

This chain links TRBV10-2 with TRBJ2-1; 9 bases map to TRBD1. V lost 3 bases and J lost 8; bases outside the gene matches: 8. Germline-derived CDR1 and CDR2 are WSHSY and SAAADI. The CDR3 extends over 15 amino acids. Here the CDR3 reads CASSDRDRVYDEQFF. The CDR3 nucleotides are TGCGCCAGCAGTGACCGGGACAGGGTGTACGATGAGCAGTTCTTC.

Only a few counts were recorded for this clone. The chain has TRBV6-5 and TRBJ1-2; D call uncertain. The CDR3 has 14 amino acids. V was cut by 6 bases and J by 8 bases, with 19 bases left in between. Looked up from germline, CDR1 is MNHEY and CDR2 is SVGAGI. The CDR3, as DNA: TGTGCCAGCAGCGGTACGCGCGCGGGGTGGGGCTACACCTTC. It is translated as CASSGTRAGWGYTF.

The gene calls are TRBV12-3 or TRBV12-4 and TRBJ2-1, with D unclear. Trimming pared 6 bases from V and 6 bases from J, leaving 12 bases between. The CDR3 covers 13 residues. The CDR3 protein is CASRGLSLNEQFF. The CDR3 DNA sequence: TGTGCCAGCAGGGGCTTGAGTCTCAATGAGCAGTTCTTC.

The genes are TRBV7-9 and TRBJ1-1, with a tentative D call TRBD1 (5 bases). This CDR3 spans 14 amino acids. Per germline, CDR1 SEHNR and CDR2 FQNEAQ (reference sequence). Trimming removed 7 bases at V and 5 bases at J, with 17 bases between. This CDR3 reads CASTIPGGTTEAFF. CDR3 sequence (DNA): TGTGCCAGCACCATACCCGGGGGTACGACTGAAGCTTTCTTT.

V gene TRBV5-5 combines with J gene TRBJ1-4, with 7 bases lining up with TRBD1. The CDR3 runs to 16 residues. Trimming removed 4 bases from V and 3 bases from J; junction bases left unmatched: 9. Germline CDR1 is SGHKS and CDR2 is YYEKEE (reference sequence). Written as DNA, the CDR3 is TGTGCCAGCAGCGAAAGGGGGCGTCCTCCTAATGAAAAACTGTTTTTT. Protein: CASSERGRPPNEKLFF.

The rearrangement joins TRBV4-3 to TRBJ2-3; 11 nucleotides agree with TRBD2. Germline CDR1 reads LGHNA; CDR2 reads YSLEER. The CDR3 is 20 amino acids. After removal of 0 bases from V and 5 bases from J, the junction contained 16 bases not matched to a gene. In DNA, the CDR3 is TGCGCCAGCAGCCAAGAAAAGGGGCGCTTTAGCGGGGGGGCGAGAGATACGCAGTATTTT. It codes for CASSQEKGRFSGGARDTQYF.

The chain joins TRBV28 to TRBJ2-5, with D perhaps matching TRBD2 (5 bases). V dropped 4 bases and J dropped 0 bases, with 6 bases sitting between them. This CDR3 spans 13 amino acids. Germline-derived CDR1 and CDR2 are MDHEN and SYDVKM. CDR3 DNA: TGTGCCAGCAGTTCCGGGGACCAAGAGACCCAGTACTTC. It translates to CASSSGDQETQYF.

The rearrangement links TRBV2 to TRBJ1-2, with D maybe TRBD1 (6 bases). Per germline, CDR1 SNHLY and CDR2 FYNNEI. The V gene lost 2 bases and the J gene lost 5 bases, with 18 bases spanning the gap. CDR3 length: 16 amino acids. The CDR3 coding sequence is TGTGCCAGCAGTGAAACGTCGGGGGGCGCTGGGTATGGCTACACCTTC. Amino acids: CASSETSGGAGYGYTF.

The J gene is TRBJ1-5, the V gene TRBV7-9; 8 nucleotides line up with TRBD1. V lost 1 base and J lost 4; bases outside the gene matches: 9. This CDR3 region has 17 residues. Germline assignment: CDR1 SEHNR and CDR2 FQNEAQ (reference sequence). The CDR3 sequence: CASSLDGGDRRNQPQHF. The CDR3 DNA reads TGTGCCAGCAGCTTAGATGGGGGGGACAGGAGGAATCAGCCCCAGCATTTT.

This sequence joins TRBV19 and TRBJ1-6; 8 bases are shared with TRBD1. The germline gives CDR1 LNHDA, CDR2 SQIVND (reference sequence). This CDR3 has 17 amino acids. The J segment lost 0 bases and the V segment lost 7 bases, leaving 8 bases of the junction unmatched. The CDR3 loop reads CASTTRQGSSYNSPLHF. In DNA, the CDR3 is TGTGCCAGTACCACACGACAGGGGAGCTCCTATAATTCACCCCTCCACTTT.